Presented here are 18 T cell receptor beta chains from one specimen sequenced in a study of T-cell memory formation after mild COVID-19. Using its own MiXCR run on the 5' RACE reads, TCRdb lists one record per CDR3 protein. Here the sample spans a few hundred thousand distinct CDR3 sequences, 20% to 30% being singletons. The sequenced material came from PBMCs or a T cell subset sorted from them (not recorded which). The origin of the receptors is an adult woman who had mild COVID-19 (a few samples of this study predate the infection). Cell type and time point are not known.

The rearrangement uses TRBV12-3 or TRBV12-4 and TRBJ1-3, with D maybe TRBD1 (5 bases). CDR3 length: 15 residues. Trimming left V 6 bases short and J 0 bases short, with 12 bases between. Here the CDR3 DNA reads TGTGCCAGCAGCGGGGGACCGAACTCTGGAAACACCATATATTTT. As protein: CASSGGPNSGNTIYF.

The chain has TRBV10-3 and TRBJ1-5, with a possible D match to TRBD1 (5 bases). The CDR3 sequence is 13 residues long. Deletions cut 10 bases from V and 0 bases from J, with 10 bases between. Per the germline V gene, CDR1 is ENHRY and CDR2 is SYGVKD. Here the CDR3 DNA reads TGTGCCAGCCGGGACTTTAGCAATCAGCCCCAGCATTTT. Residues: CASRDFSNQPQHF.

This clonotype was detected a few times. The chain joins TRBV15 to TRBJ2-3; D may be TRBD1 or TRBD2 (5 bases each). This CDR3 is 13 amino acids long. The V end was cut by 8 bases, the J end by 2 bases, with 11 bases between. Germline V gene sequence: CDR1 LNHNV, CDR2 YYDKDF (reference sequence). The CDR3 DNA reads TGTGCCACCGGCCGGGACCACACAGATACGCAGTATTTT. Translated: CATGRDHTDTQYF.

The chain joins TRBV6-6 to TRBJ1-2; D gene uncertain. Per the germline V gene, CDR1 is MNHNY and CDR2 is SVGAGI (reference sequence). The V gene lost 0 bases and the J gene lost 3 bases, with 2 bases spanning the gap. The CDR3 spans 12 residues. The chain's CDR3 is CASSYSDYGYTF. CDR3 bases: TGTGCCAGCAGTTACTCGGACTATGGCTACACCTTC.

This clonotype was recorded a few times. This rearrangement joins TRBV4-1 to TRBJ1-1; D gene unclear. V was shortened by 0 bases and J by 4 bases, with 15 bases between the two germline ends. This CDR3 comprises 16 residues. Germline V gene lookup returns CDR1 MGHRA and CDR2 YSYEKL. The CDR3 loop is CASSQEVALLGTEAFF. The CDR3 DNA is TGCGCCAGCAGCCAAGAAGTAGCCCTCCTGGGCACTGAAGCTTTCTTT.

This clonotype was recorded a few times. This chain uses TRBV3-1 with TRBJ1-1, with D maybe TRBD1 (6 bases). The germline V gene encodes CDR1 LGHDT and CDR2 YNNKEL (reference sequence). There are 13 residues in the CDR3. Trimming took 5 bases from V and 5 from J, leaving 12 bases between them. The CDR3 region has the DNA TGTGCCAGCAGCTCCGACAGGCGAACTGAAGCTTTCTTT. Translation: CASSSDRRTEAFF. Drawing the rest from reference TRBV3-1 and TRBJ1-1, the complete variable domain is DTAVSQTPKYLVTQMGNDKSIKCEQNLGHDTMYWYKQDSKKFLKIMFSYNNKELIINETVPNRFSPKSPDKAHLNLHINSLELGDSAVYFCASSSDRRTEAFFGQGTRLTVV.

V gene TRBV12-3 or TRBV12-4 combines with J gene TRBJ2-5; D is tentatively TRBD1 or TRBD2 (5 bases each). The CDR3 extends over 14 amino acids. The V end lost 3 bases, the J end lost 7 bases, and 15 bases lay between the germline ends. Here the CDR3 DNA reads TGTGCCAGCAGTTTGGGGGACCATCCATCGACCCAGTACTTC. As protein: CASSLGDHPSTQYF.

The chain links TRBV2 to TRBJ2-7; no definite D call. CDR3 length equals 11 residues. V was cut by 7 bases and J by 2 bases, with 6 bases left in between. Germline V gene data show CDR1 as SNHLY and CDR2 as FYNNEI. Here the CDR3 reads CASKSAYEQYF. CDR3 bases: TGTGCCAGCAAGTCTGCCTACGAGCAGTACTTC. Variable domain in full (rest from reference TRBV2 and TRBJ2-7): EPEVTQTPSHQVTQMGQEVILRCVPISNHLYFYWYRQILGQKVEFLVSFYNNEISEKSEIFDDQFSVERPDGSNFTLKIRSTKLEDSAMYFCASKSAYEQYFGPGTRLTVT.

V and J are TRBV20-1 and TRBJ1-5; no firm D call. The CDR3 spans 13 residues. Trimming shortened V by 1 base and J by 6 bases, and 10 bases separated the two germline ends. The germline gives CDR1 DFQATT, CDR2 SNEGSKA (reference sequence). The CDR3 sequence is CSARGSGTQPQHF. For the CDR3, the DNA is TGCAGTGCTAGAGGGTCAGGAACTCAGCCCCAGCATTTT.

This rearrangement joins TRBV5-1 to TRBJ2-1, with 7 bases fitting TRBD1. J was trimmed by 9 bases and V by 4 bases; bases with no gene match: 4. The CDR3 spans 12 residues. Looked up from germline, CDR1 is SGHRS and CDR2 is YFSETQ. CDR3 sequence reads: CASSRQGSEQFF. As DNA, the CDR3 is TGCGCCAGCAGCCGACAGGGAAGTGAGCAGTTCTTC.

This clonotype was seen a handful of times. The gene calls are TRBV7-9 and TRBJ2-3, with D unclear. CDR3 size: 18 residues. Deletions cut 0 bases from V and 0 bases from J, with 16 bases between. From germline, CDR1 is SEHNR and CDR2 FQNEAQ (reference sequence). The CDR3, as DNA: TGTGCCAGCAGCTTAGCACGCTGGTTTGAGACTAGCACAGATACGCAGTATTTT. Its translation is CASSLARWFETSTDTQYF.

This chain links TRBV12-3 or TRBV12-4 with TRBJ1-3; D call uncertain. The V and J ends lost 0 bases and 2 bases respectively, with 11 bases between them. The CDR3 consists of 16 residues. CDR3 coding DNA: TGTGCCAGCAGTTTAGCGCATAGAGCAACTGGAAACACCATATATTTT. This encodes CASSLAHRATGNTIYF.

CDR3 residues: CASSLPGTTDGYTF. The CDR3 region has the DNA TGTGCCAGCAGCTTGCCCGGGACAACCGATGGCTACACCTTC. The V and J genes are TRBV5-5 and TRBJ1-2; TRBD1 is a possible D gene (6 bases). V was shortened by 1 base and J by 6 bases, with 13 bases between the two germline ends. The V gene's germline CDR1 is SGHKS and CDR2 YYEKEE (reference sequence). The CDR3 loop spans 14 amino acids.

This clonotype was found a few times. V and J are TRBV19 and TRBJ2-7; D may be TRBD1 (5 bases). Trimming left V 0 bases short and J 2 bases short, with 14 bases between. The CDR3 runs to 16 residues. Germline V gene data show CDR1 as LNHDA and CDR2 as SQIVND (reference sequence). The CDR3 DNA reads TGTGCCAGTAGTATAGAATCGTCAGGGCCCCCCTACGAGCAGTACTTC. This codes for CASSIESSGPPYEQYF.

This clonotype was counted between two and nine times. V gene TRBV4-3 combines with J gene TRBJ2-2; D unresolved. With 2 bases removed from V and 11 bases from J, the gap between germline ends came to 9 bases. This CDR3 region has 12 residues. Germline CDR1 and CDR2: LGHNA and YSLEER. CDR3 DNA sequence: TGCGCCAGCAGCCAATTGCCATCCGAGCTGTTTTTT. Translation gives CASSQLPSELFF.

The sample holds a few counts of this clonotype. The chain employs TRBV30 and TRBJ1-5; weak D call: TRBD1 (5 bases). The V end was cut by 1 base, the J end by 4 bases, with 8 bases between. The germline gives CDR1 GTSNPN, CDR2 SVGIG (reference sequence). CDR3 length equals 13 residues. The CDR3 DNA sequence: TGTGCCTGGAGTGACTCAGGGAATCAGCCCCAGCATTTT. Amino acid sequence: CAWSDSGNQPQHF.

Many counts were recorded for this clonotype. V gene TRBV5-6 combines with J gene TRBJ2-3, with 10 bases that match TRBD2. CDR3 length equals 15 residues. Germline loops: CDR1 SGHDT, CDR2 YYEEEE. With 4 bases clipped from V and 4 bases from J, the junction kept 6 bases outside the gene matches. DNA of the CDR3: TGTGCCAGCAGCAACCGACTAGCGGGTGCAGATACGCAGTATTTT. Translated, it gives CASSNRLAGADTQYF.

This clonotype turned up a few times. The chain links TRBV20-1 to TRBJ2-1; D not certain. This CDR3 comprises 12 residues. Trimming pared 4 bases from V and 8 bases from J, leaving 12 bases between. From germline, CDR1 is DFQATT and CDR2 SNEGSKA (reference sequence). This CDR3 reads CSANRAPDEQFF. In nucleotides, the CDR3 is TGCAGTGCTAATAGGGCGCCGGATGAGCAGTTCTTC.